This T cell receptor (beta chain) was retrieved from a study of cytomegalovirus exposure and HLA in healthy donors. Overall study findings and caveats: Fewer N-insertions (relative to the roughly 630-donor mean) were reportedly seen in an Asian-associated ancestry cluster in a later analysis. Analysis was carried out at a later point, and it linked a missense DCLRE1C variant to TCR beta V- and J-gene trimming.

A remark on this clone: Its target is unknown.

The CDR3 runs to 16 residues. CDR1 MDHEN and CDR2 SYDVKM come from the germline V gene. After removal of 7 bases from V and 5 bases from J, the junction contained 15 bases not matched to a gene. A multiplex PCR was run with 60 Vbeta primers and 13 Jbeta primers. Clones were read by immunoSEQ multiplex PCR, and TCRdb kept only the in-frame ones, dropping some. The table lists some 110,000 clones, roughly 66% of them singletons, with about 1.5% in the top ten. The TCR comes from a man aged 18 to 35 in good health and CMV-seronegative. This chain uses TRBV28 with TRBJ2-7, with 9 bases aligning to TRBD1. Sequencing was done on a sample of PBMCs. The CDR3 region is CASMIGGTGPFDEQYF. CDR3 coding DNA: TGTGCCAGCATGATCGGGGGGACAGGGCCTTTTGACGAGCAGTACTTC. Supplemented by reference TRBV28 and TRBJ2-7, the full variable domain reads DVKVTQSSRYLVKRTGEKVFLECVQDMDHENMFWYRQDPGLGLRLIYFSYDVKMKEKGDIPEGYSVSREKKERFSLILESASTNQTSMYLCASMIGGTGPFDEQYFGPGTRLTVT.